The next 24 T cell receptor beta chains were all read from a single sample in a study of blood T cells in healthy people across ages. A second about 7 to 11 cycle PCR used barcoded and J-beta primers. TCRdb reprocessed the 5' RACE reads via MiXCR and lists one record per CDR3 protein. Altogether about 1,800,000 distinct CDR3 sequences are present, 25% to 30% being singletons, with the ten largest covering around 7.7%. Sample: blood. The receptor set was obtained from a woman in her twenties or thirties in good health.

V usage is TRBV20-1 and J usage is TRBJ2-1, with 8 bases aligning to TRBD2. Looked up from germline, CDR1 is DFQATT and CDR2 is SNEGSKA (reference sequence). Germline trimming cut 0 bases from V and 4 bases from J; bases unmatched to any gene: 5. This CDR3 spans 15 amino acids. DNA of the CDR3: TGCAGTGCTAGAGATCCCGGGAGGGGGTACAATGAGCAGTTCTTC. It translates to CSARDPGRGYNEQFF.

This clonotype appeared a few times. This chain uses TRBV14 with TRBJ1-6, with TRBD1 matching over 7 bases. The germline gives CDR1 SGHDN, CDR2 FVKESK. This CDR3 has 15 residues. J lost 9 bases, V lost 1 base, and 6 bases had no gene match. The CDR3 region has the DNA TGTGCCAGCAGCCAAGGACAGGGACAAACTTCACCCCTCCACTTT. This codes for CASSQGQGQTSPLHF.

The chain couples TRBV12-3 or TRBV12-4 to TRBJ1-2; D may be TRBD1 (6 bases). V was cut by 4 bases and J by 8 bases, with 11 bases left in between. The CDR3 totals 12 residues. The CDR3 DNA sequence: TGTGCCAGCAGTTGGTCACAGGGCGGCTACACCTTC. Its protein product is CASSWSQGGYTF.

This clonotype was seen only a few times. The chain couples TRBV14 to TRBJ1-2; 7 positions match TRBD1. The V gene's germline CDR1 is SGHDN and CDR2 FVKESK. CDR3 size: 13 residues. After removal of 6 bases from V and 7 bases from J, the junction contained 8 bases not matched to a gene. CDR3 DNA sequence: TGTGCCAGCAGGGCAGGGGGAAGTGGTGGCTACACCTTC. Amino acid sequence: CASRAGGSGGYTF.

On this clonotype: One junction end does not reproduce the germline sequence, and a read error may be involved. The rearrangement joins TRBV12-3 or TRBV12-4 to TRBJ1-5; 11 bases match TRBD1. The CDR3 length is 15 residues. CDR3 residues: CANSYGQGAWQPQHF. CDR3 bases: TGTGCCAACAGTTATGGACAGGGGGCTTGGCAGCCCCAGCATTTT.

J is TRBJ1-2 and V is TRBV7-9; a weak D match, TRBD1 (5 bases). Trimming took off 5 bases at V and 0 bases at J, with 16 bases between the two ends. Germline CDR1 is SEHNR and CDR2 is FQNEAQ (reference sequence). The CDR3 consists of 16 residues. In DNA form, the CDR3 reads TGTGCCAGCAGCGGCCTTGGGGCAGCGACTAACTATGGCTACACCTTC. This gives the protein CASSGLGAATNYGYTF.

This rearrangement joins TRBV5-4 to TRBJ1-2, with 10 nucleotides matching TRBD1. This CDR3 is 14 amino acids long. V was clipped by 10 bases and J by 4 bases; unmatched bases: 10. CDR1 is SGHNT and CDR2 is YYREEE in the germline V gene (reference sequence). The CDR3 spells CAFWTGGSLYGYTF. The DNA of the CDR3 is TGTGCCTTTTGGACAGGGGGGTCCCTCTATGGCTACACCTTC.

This clonotype has a count of ten or more. This rearrangement joins TRBV7-9 to TRBJ2-1; perhaps TRBD1 as D (6 bases). This CDR3 has 14 amino acids. V lost 2 bases and J lost 6, with 11 bases in between. Germline V gives CDR1 SEHNR, CDR2 FQNEAQ (reference sequence). CDR3 in DNA: TGTGCCAGCAGCTTACTTGGGGGCCGCAATGAGCAGTTCTTC. Its protein is CASSLLGGRNEQFF.

This CDR3 is CASGLVESYEQYF. DNA of the CDR3: TGTGCTAGTGGTTTGGTGGAATCCTACGAGCAGTACTTC. This chain uses TRBV12-5 with TRBJ2-7; D is unclear. The germline V and J ends were trimmed by 0 bases and 1 base, with 4 bases remaining between them. The CDR3 is 13 amino acids. Per germline, CDR1 LGHNT and CDR2 FRNRAP.

The table lists this clonotype with many counts. CDR3 DNA: TGCAGCGACCTGGTGGAGGGGGAGACCCAGTACTTC. It codes for CSDLVEGETQYF. The gene calls are TRBV29-1 and TRBJ2-5, with D maybe TRBD2 (6 bases). V shed 7 bases and J shed 5 bases, with 14 bases lying between them. The CDR3 sequence is 12 residues long. In germline, CDR1 is SQVTM, CDR2 ANQGSEA.

V is TRBV2 and J is TRBJ2-1; 8 bases are a match to TRBD2. Looked up from germline, CDR1 is SNHLY and CDR2 is FYNNEI. The CDR3 extends over 15 amino acids. Trimming removed 7 bases from V and 4 bases from J; junction bases left unmatched: 9. The CDR3 bases are TGTGCCAGCACCGGGGGGGACAACCCATACAATGAGCAGTTCTTC. Protein sequence: CASTGGDNPYNEQFF.

CDR3 protein: CATSDPMAPDTQYF. DNA of the CDR3: TGTGCCACCAGTGACCCGATGGCCCCAGATACGCAGTATTTT. The V call is TRBV24-1, the J call TRBJ2-3, with no clear D. V lost 4 bases to trimming and J lost 4 bases, with 11 bases between them. This CDR3 contains 14 residues. Per germline, CDR1 KGHDR and CDR2 SFDVKD.

Comment on this clonotype: Mismatch with germline at one junction end may stem from a read error. V gene TRBV4-3 combines with J gene TRBJ2-1, with D possibly being TRBD1 (5 bases). CDR3 length: 14 amino acids. Germline V gives CDR1 LGHNA, CDR2 YSLEER. CDR3 in amino acids: CASSQGKGLNERFF. CDR3 sequence (DNA): TGCGCCAGCAGCCAAGGGAAGGGGTTGAATGAGCGGTTCTTC.

This clonotype was observed a handful of times. The chain couples TRBV3-1 to TRBJ2-3; TRBD1 might be the D (5 bases). Per germline, CDR1 LGHDT and CDR2 YNNKEL (reference sequence). The CDR3 is 16 amino acids. Trimming took 0 bases from V and 2 from J, leaving 12 bases between them. The CDR3 DNA is TGTGCCAGCAGCCAAGACCAGGGTTCATTCACAGATACGCAGTATTTT. Translation: CASSQDQGSFTDTQYF.

This clonotype occurred a few times. The V and J genes are TRBV28 and TRBJ1-2; possible D gene TRBD1, 6 bases. The CDR3 spans 16 residues. In germline, CDR1 is MDHEN, CDR2 SYDVKM. The germline V and J ends were trimmed by 10 bases and 0 bases, with 21 bases remaining between them. The CDR3 spells CATQKGGGLANYGYTF. The CDR3 DNA reads as TGTGCCACCCAAAAGGGGGGGGGGTTAGCTAACTATGGCTACACCTTC.

This clonotype was counted at least ten times. This clone may be a read error of a much larger clone one base away. The chain is built from TRBV18 and TRBJ2-5, with no clear D. Per germline, CDR1 KGHSH and CDR2 LQKENI. The CDR3 runs 11 residues. Trimming shortened V by 3 bases and J by 5 bases, and 4 bases separated the two germline ends. The CDR3 reads CASSPDETQYF. The DNA of the CDR3 is TGTGCCAGCTCACCCGATGAGACCCAGTACTTC.

This clonotype has only a few counts. A much larger clone is a single base away; this may be a read error. The rearrangement links TRBV5-1 to TRBJ1-1; D ambiguous. The CDR3 totals 13 residues. Germline V lookup: CDR1 SGHRS, CDR2 YFSETQ. The CDR3 spells CASSRTQNIEAFF. The CDR3 coding sequence is TGCGCCAGCTCCCGGACCCAGAACATTGAAGCTTTCTTT.

This clonotype was counted only a few times. The chain is built from TRBV28 and TRBJ2-2, with 9 nucleotides matching TRBD1. Germline CDR1 and CDR2: MDHEN and SYDVKM. The CDR3 length is 14 residues. The J segment lost 7 bases and the V segment lost 10 bases, leaving 10 bases of the junction unmatched. The CDR3 spells CATSGTGKSGELFF. The CDR3 bases are TGTGCCACCTCCGGGACAGGGAAGAGCGGGGAGCTGTTTTTT.

CDR3 in amino acids: CASRSRDRSVDTQYF. The CDR3 nucleotides read TGTGCCAGCAGGAGTCGGGACAGGTCGGTGGATACGCAGTATTTT. The chain employs TRBV12-3 or TRBV12-4 and TRBJ2-3; 8 bases are shared with TRBD1. Trimming cost V 6 bases and J 6 bases; bases outside gene matches: 11. This CDR3 is 15 amino acids long.

The V and J genes are TRBV5-1 and TRBJ2-7; a possible D gene is TRBD2 (6 bases). V lost 4 bases and J lost 3, with 8 bases in between. The germline CDR1 and CDR2 sequences are SGHRS and YFSETQ. This CDR3 contains 12 residues. The CDR3 region is CASSGDCYEQYF. The CDR3 region has the DNA TGCGCCAGCAGCGGGGACTGCTACGAGCAGTACTTC. Complete variable domain (other parts from reference TRBV5-1 and TRBJ2-7): KAGVTQTPRYLIKTRGQQVTLSCSPISGHRSVSWYQQTPGQGLQFLFEYFSETQRNKGNFPGRFSGRQFSNSRSEMNVSTLELGDSALYLCASSGDCYEQYFGPGTRLTVT.

This clonotype was counted many times. The V gene is TRBV5-1, the J gene TRBJ2-1, with TRBD2 matching 12 bases. This CDR3 contains 15 residues. Germline-derived CDR1 and CDR2 are SGHRS and YFSETQ. With V trimmed by 0 bases and J by 9 bases, 4 bases remained unmatched. CDR3 DNA sequence: TGCGCCAGCAGCTTGGAACTAGCGGGGGGCGGTGAGCAGTTCTTC. It is translated as CASSLELAGGGEQFF.

The chain carries TRBV20-1 and TRBJ2-3; 11 bases map to TRBD2. CDR1 is DFQATT and CDR2 is SNEGSKA in the germline V gene (reference sequence). There are 16 residues in the CDR3. The V and J ends lost 5 bases and 0 bases, in that order; junction bases with no gene match: 7. This chain's CDR3 is CSAFLAGGPSTDTQYF. The CDR3 nucleotides are TGCAGTGCTTTCCTAGCGGGAGGTCCTAGCACAGATACGCAGTATTTT.

The chain links TRBV29-1 to TRBJ1-1; D uncertain. V lost 7 bases, J lost 3 bases, and 9 bases lay in between. Germline V gives CDR1 SQVTM, CDR2 ANQGSEA. The CDR3 is 11 amino acids. CDR3 in DNA: TGCAGCGGGACCCTTGACACTGAAGCTTTCTTT. Translation: CSGTLDTEAFF.

This clonotype was detected only a few times. The CDR3 here is CAIRRDRGPGEQFF. In DNA form, the CDR3 reads TGTGCCATCAGGCGAGACAGGGGGCCTGGAGAGCAGTTCTTC. The chain joins TRBV10-3 to TRBJ2-1, with 10 bases lining up with TRBD1. The CDR3 consists of 14 residues. CDR1 is ENHRY and CDR2 is SYGVKD in the germline V gene. V gave up 6 bases and J gave up 10 bases; unmatched junction bases: 9.